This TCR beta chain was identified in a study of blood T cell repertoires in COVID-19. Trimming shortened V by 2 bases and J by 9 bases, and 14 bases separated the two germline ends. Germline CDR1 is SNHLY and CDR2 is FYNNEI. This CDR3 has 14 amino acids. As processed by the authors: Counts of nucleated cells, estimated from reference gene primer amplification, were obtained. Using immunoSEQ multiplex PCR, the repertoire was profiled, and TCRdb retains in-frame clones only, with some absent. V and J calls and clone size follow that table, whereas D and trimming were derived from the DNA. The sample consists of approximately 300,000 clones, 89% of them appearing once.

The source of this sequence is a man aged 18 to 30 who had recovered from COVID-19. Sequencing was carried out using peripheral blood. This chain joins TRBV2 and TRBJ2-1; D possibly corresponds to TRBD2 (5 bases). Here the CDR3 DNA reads TGTGCCAGCAGTGAATCAGGAGGACCAGGTGAGCAGTTCTTC. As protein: CASSESGGPGEQFF. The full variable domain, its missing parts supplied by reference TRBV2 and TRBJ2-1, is EPEVTQTPSHQVTQMGQEVILRCVPISNHLYFYWYRQILGQKVEFLVSFYNNEISEKSEIFDDQFSVERPDGSNFTLKIRSTKLEDSAMYFCASSESGGPGEQFFGPGTRLTVL.